A selection of T cell receptor beta chains follows, all from one sample in a study of shared clonotypes between healthy human individuals. Sequenced by immunoSEQ multiplex PCR; TCRdb stores in-frame clones only, minus some. The sample yields some 2.4 million clones, 93% seen once. The specimen was naive CD4+ T cells from PBMCs. These receptors all come from a man aged 18 to 30 in good health. Some clones in this sample may be carry-over from other donors' samples. Both conserved end residues are part of each CDR3. D genes are given only for firm matches. Expanded clones get a size class; other rows say once, few or many, or leave the size out.

CDR3aa,CDR3nt,v_gene,j_gene,abundance,d_gene
CASTTSGTQETQYF,TGCGCCAGCACTACATCCGGGACGCAAGAGACCCAGTACTTC,TRBV5-1,TRBJ2-5,.,.
CASSLEALYEQYF,TGCGCCAGCAGCTTGGAAGCGTTATACGAGCAGTACTTC,TRBV5-1,TRBJ2-7,few,.
CASSINPGGGGYGYTF,TGTGCCAGCAGTATAAACCCAGGGGGGGGTGGCTATGGCTACACCTTC,TRBV28,TRBJ1-2,once,TRBD1
CASYNGGLGNTIYF,TGTGCCAGCTATAATGGGGGGCTCGGAAACACCATATATTTT,TRBV6-1,TRBJ1-3,.,.
CASSEGQGGKTQYF,TGTGCCAGCAGTGAAGGTCAGGGCGGAAAGACCCAGTACTTC,TRBV6-1,TRBJ2-5,.,.
CASSPGVNTGELFF,TGTGCCAGCAGCCCAGGGGTGAACACCGGGGAGCTGTTTTTT,TRBV7-9,TRBJ2-2,.,.
CASSEGGTGYYEQYF,TGTGCCAGCAGTGAAGGGGGGACGGGGTACTACGAGCAGTACTTC,TRBV6-1,TRBJ2-7,.,.
CASAPQDSPLHF,TGTGCCAGCGCCCCCCAAGATTCACCCCTCCACTTT,TRBV11-2,TRBJ1-6,.,.
CASSQDLINNEQFF,TGTGCCAGCAGCCAAGATCTGATTAACAATGAGCAGTTCTTC,TRBV14,TRBJ2-1,.,.
CASSLALDRSYNEQFF,TGCGCCAGCAGCTTGGCCTTAGACAGGTCCTACAATGAGCAGTTCTTC,TRBV5-1,TRBJ2-1,once,.
CASSVGGRGYDTEAFF,TGTGCCAGCAGCGTAGGGGGCAGGGGTTATGACACTGAAGCTTTCTTT,TRBV9,TRBJ1-1,.,.
CASSTTREETQYF,TGTGCCAGCAGCACGACTAGGGAGGAGACCCAGTACTTC,TRBV7-2,TRBJ2-5,once,.
CASSVAPGQGDYEQYF,TGTGCCAGCAGCGTAGCCCCGGGACAGGGGGACTACGAGCAGTACTTC,TRBV9,TRBJ2-7,.,TRBD1
CASSLRGAETQYF,TGTGCCAGCAGTTTAAGGGGCGCTGAGACCCAGTACTTC,TRBV28,TRBJ2-5,.,.
CASSLRGSHSYEQYF,TGTGCCAGCAGCTTAAGGGGGAGTCACTCCTACGAGCAGTACTTC,TRBV5-6,TRBJ2-7,.,.
CASSLVGGSEKLFF,TGCGCCAGCAGCTTGGTAGGGGGAAGCGAAAAACTGTTTTTT,TRBV5-1,TRBJ1-4,.,.
CASSLEPFPPQETQYF,TGTGCCAGCAGCTTAGAACCCTTTCCCCCCCAAGAGACCCAGTACTTC,TRBV7-4,TRBJ2-5,once,.
CASSATTDTYEQYF,TGTGCCAGCAGCGCCACTACAGATACCTACGAGCAGTACTTC,TRBV9,TRBJ2-7,.,.
CAEPLHRQGGTEAFF,TGTGCCGAACCATTACACCGACAGGGCGGCACTGAAGCTTTCTTT,TRBV9,TRBJ1-1,few,TRBD1
CAWSRFGTGVTEAFF,TGTGCCTGGAGTAGATTCGGGACAGGGGTGACTGAAGCTTTCTTT,TRBV30,TRBJ1-1,.,TRBD1
CASSTGQGSYYEQYF,TGTGCCAGCAGCACGGGACAGGGGAGTTACTACGAGCAGTACTTC,TRBV5-4,TRBJ2-7,.,TRBD1
CASSLPISSYNEQFF,TGTGCCAGCAGTTTACCCATTAGCTCCTACAATGAGCAGTTCTTC,TRBV28,TRBJ2-1,.,.
CASRGTRGSETQYF,TGCGCCAGCAGGGGTACCAGGGGGTCAGAGACCCAGTACTTC,TRBV5-1,TRBJ2-5,.,TRBD1
CASSLLTSGYSGEQFF,TGTGCCAGCAGCTTACTAACTAGCGGGTATAGCGGTGAGCAGTTCTTC,TRBV7-9,TRBJ2-1,.,TRBD2
CASRQTGPYNEQFF,TGTGCCAGCAGGCAGACAGGACCCTACAATGAGCAGTTCTTC,TRBV27,TRBJ2-1,.,.
CASSVQTSGIGETQYF,TGTGCCAGCAGCGTCCAGACTAGCGGAATTGGGGAGACCCAGTACTTC,TRBV19,TRBJ2-5,.,TRBD2
CASSQERTGLAGYTF,TGCGCCAGCAGCCAAGAAAGAACAGGGCTCGCGGGCTACACCTTC,TRBV4-1,TRBJ1-2,few,.
CASSQLLGAGGPGVDTQYF,TGCGCCAGCAGCCAACTGTTGGGAGCGGGAGGGCCGGGAGTGGATACGCAGTATTTT,TRBV4-3,TRBJ2-3,.,TRBD2
CRQGTYTEAFF,TGCAGGCAAGGGACTTACACTGAAGCTTTCTTT,TRBV20-1,TRBJ1-1,.,.
CASSSGRLAKNIQYF,TGTGCCAGCAGTTCGGGACGGCTAGCCAAAAACATTCAGTACTTC,TRBV27,TRBJ2-4,once,.
CASSRASTTDTQYF,TGCGCCAGCAGCCGGGCATCGACTACAGATACGCAGTATTTT,TRBV4-3,TRBJ2-3,once,.
CASSNTGLGTQYF,TGTGCCAGCAGCAACACAGGGTTGGGTACGCAGTATTTT,TRBV5-5,TRBJ2-3,.,.
CASSPPAPDRGNYEQYF,TGTGCCAGCAGCCCTCCCGCTCCGGACAGGGGAAACTACGAGCAGTACTTC,TRBV7-9,TRBJ2-7,.,TRBD1
CASSVGHGGAGETQYF,TGTGCCAGCAGCGTAGGACACGGGGGCGCAGGAGAGACCCAGTACTTC,TRBV9,TRBJ2-5,.,.
CASSDSGVEPQHF,TGCGCCAGCAGTGATTCCGGGGTTGAGCCCCAGCATTTT,TRBV10-2,TRBJ1-5,.,.
CASLQWTEAFF,TGTGCCAGTTTACAGTGGACTGAAGCTTTCTTT,TRBV19,TRBJ1-1,.,.
CASSLGGTDFYEQYF,TGCGCCAGCAGCTTGGGCGGGACAGATTTCTACGAGCAGTACTTC,TRBV5-1,TRBJ2-7,.,.
CASKTLTDREYGYTF,TGTGCCAGTAAAACTCTAACGGACAGGGAGTATGGCTACACCTTC,TRBV19,TRBJ1-2,.,TRBD1
CASSQDRGGETQYF,TGCGCCAGCAGCCAAGATAGGGGAGGGGAGACCCAGTACTTC,TRBV4-1,TRBJ2-5,.,TRBD2
CASSPRSRGTGELFF,TGTGCCAGCTCACCACGGTCCCGGGGGACCGGGGAGCTGTTTTTT,TRBV18,TRBJ2-2,.,.
CASSYPTTGGGQPQHF,TGTGCCAGCAGTTACCCCACGACAGGGGGAGGCCAGCCCCAGCATTTT,TRBV6-6,TRBJ1-5,.,TRBD1
CASSLAQGRGNEQFF,TGCGCCAGCAGCTTGGCCCAGGGCCGGGGCAATGAGCAGTTCTTC,TRBV5-1,TRBJ2-1,.,.
CASSMGLAGGNEQFF,TGTGCCAGCAGCATGGGACTAGCGGGAGGAAATGAGCAGTTCTTC,TRBV7-3,TRBJ2-1,.,TRBD2